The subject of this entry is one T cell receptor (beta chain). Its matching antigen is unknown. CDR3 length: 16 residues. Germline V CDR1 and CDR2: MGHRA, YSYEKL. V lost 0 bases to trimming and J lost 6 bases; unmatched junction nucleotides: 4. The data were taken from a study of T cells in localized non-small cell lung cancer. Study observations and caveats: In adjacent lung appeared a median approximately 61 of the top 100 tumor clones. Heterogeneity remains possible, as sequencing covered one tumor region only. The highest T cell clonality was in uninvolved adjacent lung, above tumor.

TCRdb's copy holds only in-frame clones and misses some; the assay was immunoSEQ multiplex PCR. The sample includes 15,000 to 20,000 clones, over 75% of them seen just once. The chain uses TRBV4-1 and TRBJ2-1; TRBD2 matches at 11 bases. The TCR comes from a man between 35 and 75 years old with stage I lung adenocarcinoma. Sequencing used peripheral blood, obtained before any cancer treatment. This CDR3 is CASSQETSGGTNEQFF. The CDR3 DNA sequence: TGCGCCAGCAGCCAAGAAACTAGCGGGGGAACCAATGAGCAGTTCTTC.